These 18 T cell receptor beta chains were all obtained from the same sample, sequenced in a study of blood T cell repertoires in COVID-19. Data came from immunoSEQ multiplex PCR; TCRdb stores just in-frame clones and leaves some out. The profile covers 150,000 to 200,000 clones, with around 80% appearing a single time and about 8% taken by the ten largest. Specimen: peripheral blood. The receptors stem from a woman in her fifties or sixties with COVID-19, enrolled during active disease.

The J gene is TRBJ2-7, the V gene TRBV7-8; 8 positions agree with TRBD2. V lost 5 bases, J lost 5 bases, and 11 bases stayed unmatched. The CDR3 consists of 15 residues. CDR1 and CDR2 (germline): SGHVS, FQNEAQ. This CDR3 is CASSRGGAQRNEQYF. The CDR3 DNA reads TGTGCCAGCAGCCGGGGGGGGGCCCAGAGAAACGAGCAGTACTTC.

The rearrangement joins TRBV2 to TRBJ1-5, with TRBD1 matching over 7 bases. Trimming cost V 8 bases and J 7 bases; bases outside gene matches: 14. The CDR3 length is 15 residues. Germline V lookup: CDR1 SNHLY, CDR2 FYNNEI. The CDR3 DNA reads as TGTGCCAGCCAAGACCTCCGACAGGGCGGGCAGCCCCAGCATTTT. Its protein product is CASQDLRQGGQPQHF. Supplemented by reference TRBV2 and TRBJ1-5, the full variable domain reads EPEVTQTPSHQVTQMGQEVILRCVPISNHLYFYWYRQILGQKVEFLVSFYNNEISEKSEIFDDQFSVERPDGSNFTLKIRSTKLEDSAMYFCASQDLRQGGQPQHFGDGTRLSIL.

V usage is TRBV10-3 and J usage is TRBJ2-7; 9 positions agree with TRBD1. After removal of 3 bases from V and 3 bases from J, the junction contained 3 bases not matched to a gene. Germline-derived CDR1 and CDR2 are ENHRY and SYGVKD. The CDR3 runs 14 residues. The CDR3 spells CAISEGTGRYEQYF. CDR3 DNA sequence: TGTGCCATCAGTGAAGGGACAGGGCGCTACGAGCAGTACTTC.

This chain links TRBV29-1 with TRBJ2-1; tentative D call: TRBD2 (5 bases). Between the trimmed V and J ends, which lost 2 bases and 4 bases, there was a span of 15 bases. The CDR3 consists of 15 residues. Germline assignment: CDR1 SQVTM and CDR2 ANQGSEA. CDR3 sequence (DNA): TGCAGCGTTGAAATCGGGGTTTCTTCGTACAATGAGCAGTTCTTC. Translated, it gives CSVEIGVSSYNEQFF.

The chain recombines TRBV13 with TRBJ1-1; 7 bases align to TRBD1. CDR3 length: 13 amino acids. V shed 8 bases, J shed 4 bases, and the junction held 7 bases outside the gene matches. The germline V gene has CDR1 PRHDT and CDR2 FYEKMQ (reference sequence). CDR3 in amino acids: CASSQGVSTEAFF. The CDR3 coding sequence is TGTGCCAGCTCGCAGGGGGTTAGCACTGAAGCTTTCTTT.

This rearrangement joins TRBV5-6 to TRBJ1-3; D is perhaps TRBD1 (6 bases). Germline V gives CDR1 SGHDT, CDR2 YYEEEE. Trimming cost V 0 bases and J 3 bases, with 10 bases left between them. CDR3 length: 15 residues. The CDR3 DNA is TGTGCCAGCAGCTTGGTTGGGGGCTATGGAAACACCATATATTTT. Protein: CASSLVGGYGNTIYF.

The CDR3 loop reads CASSGTSYNEQFF. In nucleotides, the CDR3 is TGTGCCAGCAGCGGAACTAGCTACAATGAGCAGTTCTTC. The chain carries TRBV28 and TRBJ2-1; the D gene is possibly TRBD2 (5 bases). In germline, CDR1 is MDHEN, CDR2 SYDVKM. V shed 6 bases and J shed 3 bases, with 9 bases lying between them. CDR3 size: 13 residues.

In DNA form, the CDR3 reads TGTGCCAGCAGCTTAGCTGGACTAGCGGGATTACCCTACGAGCAGTACTTC. Its translation is CASSLAGLAGLPYEQYF. V usage is TRBV7-9 and J usage is TRBJ2-7; 12 nucleotides line up with TRBD2. Germline assignment: CDR1 SEHNR and CDR2 FQNEAQ (reference sequence). CDR3 length: 17 residues. After removal of 0 bases from V and 2 bases from J, the junction contained 5 bases not matched to a gene.

V usage is TRBV11-2 and J usage is TRBJ1-2; the D gene is possibly TRBD1 (5 bases). Germline V CDR1 and CDR2: SGHAT, FQNNGV. This CDR3 comprises 12 residues. The V and J ends lost 1 base and 13 bases respectively, with 13 bases between them. The CDR3 DNA is TGTGCCAGCAGCTTAGCCGGGGGAAGGGGCACCTTC. It translates to CASSLAGGRGTF.

This clone was observed many times. The chain links TRBV18 to TRBJ1-1, with 8 bases lining up with TRBD1. V was clipped by 2 bases and J by 1 base; unmatched bases: 3. This CDR3 contains 15 residues. From germline, CDR1 is KGHSH and CDR2 LQKENI. The CDR3 region is CASSPMGQANTEAFF. CDR3 in DNA: TGTGCCAGCTCACCAATGGGACAGGCGAACACTGAAGCTTTCTTT. Full variable domain (outside the CDR3, taken from reference TRBV18 and TRBJ1-1): NAGVMQNPRHLVRRRGQEARLRCSPMKGHSHVYWYRQLPEEGLKFMVYLQKENIIDESGMPKERFSAEFPKEGPSILRIQQVVRGDSAAYFCASSPMGQANTEAFFGQGTRLTVV.

V and J are TRBV9 and TRBJ2-1, with 10 bases that match TRBD2. Germline-derived CDR1 and CDR2 are SGDLS and YYNGEE. CDR3 length: 15 residues. V lost 4 bases, J lost 4 bases, and 5 bases stayed unmatched. The CDR3 spells CASSWSGRAYNEQFF. Here the CDR3 DNA reads TGTGCCAGCAGCTGGAGCGGGAGGGCTTACAATGAGCAGTTCTTC.

The chain joins TRBV5-1 to TRBJ1-2; 9 positions match TRBD1. V gave up 0 bases and J gave up 3 bases; unmatched junction bases: 0. The CDR3 loop spans 14 amino acids. Per the germline V gene, CDR1 is SGHRS and CDR2 is YFSETQ. The CDR3 bases are TGCGCCAGCAGCTTGGGGACAGGGGACTATGGCTACACCTTC. Translation: CASSLGTGDYGYTF.

V usage is TRBV12-3 or TRBV12-4 and J usage is TRBJ2-7; 9 positions agree with TRBD1. V shed 5 bases, J shed 5 bases, and the junction held 4 bases outside the gene matches. CDR3 size: 13 residues. In DNA, the CDR3 is TGTGCCAGCAGTACTCGGACAGGGGACGAGCAGTACGTC. Translation: CASSTRTGDEQYV.

As DNA, the CDR3 is TGTGCCAGCAGCACCCTCACAGGGGAGGGCTACACCTTC. Amino acid sequence: CASSTLTGEGYTF. The chain carries TRBV27 and TRBJ1-2; 7 nucleotides match TRBD1. J was trimmed by 8 bases and V by 6 bases; bases with no gene match: 9. Per germline, CDR1 MNHEY and CDR2 SMNVEV (reference sequence). The CDR3 extends over 13 amino acids.

This clone came up a few times. The chain has TRBV6-1 and TRBJ2-1; the match to TRBD1 covers 11 bases. CDR1 and CDR2 (germline): MNHNS, SASEGT. J lost 6 bases, V lost 0 bases, and 4 bases had no gene match. This CDR3 is built from 16 residues. CDR3 bases: TGTGCCAGCAGTGAAGCGCTGGGGACAGGGGGCAATGAGCAGTTCTTC. Protein product: CASSEALGTGGNEQFF.

V is TRBV15 and J is TRBJ1-1; TRBD1 agrees at 9 bases. CDR1 is LNHNV, CDR2 YYDKDF, per germline (reference sequence). The CDR3 is made up of 11 amino acids. Trimming removed 5 bases from V and 11 bases from J; junction bases left unmatched: 3. CDR3 in DNA: TGTGCCACCAGCCGGGACAGGGATGCTTTCTTT. This sequence encodes CATSRDRDAFF.

The chain carries TRBV9 and TRBJ2-5, with 8 bases fitting TRBD1. CDR1 SGDLS and CDR2 YYNGEE come from the germline V gene. This CDR3 has 15 amino acids. The trim removed 0 bases at V and 5 bases at J, leaving 6 bases unmatched. The chain's CDR3 is CASSVAPGGDETQYF. CDR3 nucleotide sequence: TGTGCCAGCAGCGTAGCTCCAGGGGGCGATGAGACCCAGTACTTC.

V gene TRBV6-5 combines with J gene TRBJ2-1; possible D gene TRBD2, 6 bases. The CDR3 loop spans 15 amino acids. V was shortened by 6 bases and J by 3 bases, with 15 bases between the two germline ends. Germline V gene lookup returns CDR1 MNHEY and CDR2 SVGAGI. The CDR3 coding sequence is TGTGCCAGCAGGAACGGGGGACTGTACTACAATGAGCAGTTCTTC. This sequence encodes CASRNGGLYYNEQFF.